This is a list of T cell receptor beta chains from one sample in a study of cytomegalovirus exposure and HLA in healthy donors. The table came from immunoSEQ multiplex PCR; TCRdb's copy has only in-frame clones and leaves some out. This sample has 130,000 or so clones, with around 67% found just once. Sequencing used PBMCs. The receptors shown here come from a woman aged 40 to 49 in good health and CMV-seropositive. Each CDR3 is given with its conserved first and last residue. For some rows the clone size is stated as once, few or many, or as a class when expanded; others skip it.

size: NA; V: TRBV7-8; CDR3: CASSLETGQREKLFF
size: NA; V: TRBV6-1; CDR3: CASSEKPRGSPLHF
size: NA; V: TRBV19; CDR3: CASSIEVPGGHGGYTF
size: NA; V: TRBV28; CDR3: CASSLMGVAGREQYF
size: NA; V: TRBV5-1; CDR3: CASSLVGGTTDTQYF
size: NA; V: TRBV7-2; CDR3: CASRSGHRNEKLFF
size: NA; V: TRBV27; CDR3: CASSLRVWTGELFF
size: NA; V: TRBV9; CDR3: CASSASGGLYNEQFF
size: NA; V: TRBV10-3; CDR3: CAIRTGVGNQPQHF
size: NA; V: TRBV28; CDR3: CASRPGLTEQYF
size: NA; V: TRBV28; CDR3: CASRYRGANTEAFF
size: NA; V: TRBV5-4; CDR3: CASSPTGTVSTDTQYF
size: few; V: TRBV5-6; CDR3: CASSLGAGLAADTQYF
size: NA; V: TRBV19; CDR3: CASRRLAGKDEQFF
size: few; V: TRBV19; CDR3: CASSDRNQPQHF
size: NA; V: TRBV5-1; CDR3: CASGPLNYGYTF
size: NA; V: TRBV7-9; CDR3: CASSVEGVLAKNIQYF